This TCR beta chain was obtained from a study of spatial heterogeneity in lung cancer. Study context: Consistently, beta-chain sequences turned up in larger numbers than alpha-chain sequences did. A unique TCR and UMI combination showed up more than ten times in raw reads, on average.

Indicated time point: sample taken at primary tumor resection. Unsorted whole RNA from tumor, nontumor lung or frozen PBMC underwent sequencing. Around 68 TRACERx patients with early, untreated non-small cell lung cancer donated samples. At least ten counts were recorded for this clonotype. As an off-target read in a library built for alpha chains, this beta chain has a frequency of little significance. Unique molecular identifiers, one per molecule, were present on every TCR cDNA molecule. MiXCR was run by TCRdb on the 5' RACE reads, yielding one entry per CDR3 protein. The sample lists about 11,000 distinct CDR3 sequences; roughly 3.7% were seen once. There are 18 residues in the CDR3. Trimming shortened V by 4 bases and J by 2 bases, and 21 bases separated the two germline ends. Germline values: CDR1 SGDLS, CDR2 YYNGEE.

V is TRBV9 and J is TRBJ2-2; perhaps TRBD1 as D (6 bases). The sequencing used normal lung tissue next to the tumor, collected at surgery. This clonotype was obtained from a male donor with early-stage non-small cell lung cancer. Here the CDR3 reads CASSSPLKSGANTGELFF. CDR3 nucleotide sequence: TGTGCCAGCAGCTCGCCCCTTAAATCAGGGGCTAACACCGGGGAGCTGTTTTTT.